The 7 T cell receptor beta chains below come from one sample, sequenced in a study of technical replicates of blood from several donors. Produced via immunoSEQ multiplex PCR; TCRdb's table is partial and in-frame only. The data show roughly 50,000 clones, roughly 95% seen once. Sequencing input: PBMCs. The origin of the receptors is a human donor in good health. Some clones in this sample may be carry-over from other donors' samples.

This chain links TRBV10-3 with TRBJ2-7; TRBD1 matches at 7 bases. After removal of 6 bases from V and 0 bases from J, the junction contained 8 bases not matched to a gene. CDR1 ENHRY and CDR2 SYGVKD come from the germline V gene. The CDR3 is 15 residues long. CDR3 coding DNA: TGTGCCATCAGCGAAGGACAGGTTTCCTCCTACGAGCAGTACTTC. As protein: CAISEGQVSSYEQYF.

V usage is TRBV2 and J usage is TRBJ2-5, with D tentatively TRBD1 (7 bases). This CDR3 region has 12 residues. V was shortened by 6 bases and J by 5 bases, with 10 bases between the two germline ends. Per the germline V gene, CDR1 is SNHLY and CDR2 is FYNNEI. The CDR3 DNA reads as TGTGCCAGCAGCGCAGGGGGGGAGACCCAGTACTTC. Protein sequence: CASSAGGETQYF.

V and J are TRBV4-3 and TRBJ2-1, with 15 nucleotides matching TRBD2. Trimming took 2 bases from V and 7 from J; bases not matched to a gene: 6. The CDR3 spans 17 residues. The V gene's germline CDR1 is LGHNA and CDR2 YSLEER. The CDR3 protein is CASSQSGLAGGGNEQFF. CDR3 DNA sequence: TGCGCCAGCAGCCAATCTGGACTAGCGGGAGGGGGGAATGAGCAGTTCTTC.

V and J are TRBV6-4 and TRBJ2-1; 16 bases match TRBD2. With V trimmed by 3 bases and J by 8 bases, 7 bases remained unmatched. Germline V gives CDR1 MRHNA, CDR2 SNTAGT. The CDR3 consists of 17 residues. CDR3 nucleotide sequence: TGTGCCAGCAGTGAAAGAGGGACTAGCGGGGGGGCTGATGAGCAGTTCTTC. This sequence encodes CASSERGTSGGADEQFF.

The CDR3 bases are TGTGCCAGCAGCATACTTGGGACTAGCGGGGCAGATACGCAGTATTTT. Encoded protein: CASSILGTSGADTQYF. The rearrangement links TRBV7-6 to TRBJ2-3; 13 nucleotides align to TRBD2. Germline trimming cut 5 bases from V and 4 bases from J; bases unmatched to any gene: 6. Germline loops: CDR1 SGHVS, CDR2 FNYEAQ. There are 16 residues in the CDR3.

The V call is TRBV7-8, the J call TRBJ1-2, with 8 positions matching TRBD1. The germline CDR1 and CDR2 sequences are SGHVS and FQNEAQ. The CDR3 consists of 15 residues. The V and J ends lost 3 bases and 2 bases, in that order; junction bases with no gene match: 5. The CDR3 DNA is TGTGCCAGCAGCTTCAGCAGGACAGGGAACTATGGCTACACCTTC. Translation: CASSFSRTGNYGYTF.

The V and J genes are TRBV25-1 and TRBJ1-1, with TRBD1 as a possible D gene (6 bases). V was shortened by 4 bases and J by 3 bases, with 15 bases between the two germline ends. Germline CDR1 reads MGHDK; CDR2 reads SYGVNS. The CDR3 covers 15 residues. CDR3 DNA: TGTGCCAGCAGTGTCCTGACAGGTGGTGACACTGAAGCTTTCTTT. The encoded protein is CASSVLTGGDTEAFF.